This T cell receptor beta chain stems from a study of cytomegalovirus exposure and HLA in healthy donors. This CDR3 comprises 16 residues. The PCR employed 60 Vbeta primers together with 13 Jbeta primers. Repertoires were generated with immunoSEQ multiplex PCR, while TCRdb's copy carries only in-frame clones and drops some. Of 150,000 to 200,000 clones listed, about four fifths are singletons. Overall study results and limits: Both high specificity and high sensitivity reportedly marked the classifier's diagnosis of cytomegalovirus status.

Concerning this clone itself: Its antigen remains unknown.

This sequence was found in a girl aged 5-17 years in good health and CMV-seropositive. The sample was PBMCs. The gene calls are TRBV1 and TRBJ1-6; TRBD1, the table's D call, was not compared with the DNA. TRBV1 is a pseudogene. In DNA form, the CDR3 reads TGCACCAGCAGCCAAGAATCGAGGACAGTGAATTCACCCCTCCACTTT. Amino acid sequence: CTSSQESRTVNSPLHF.